This entry features one T cell receptor (beta chain) sequence. Its antigen is unknown. Stimulation used about 9.2 ug/mL lysate from CMV-infected fibroblasts. CD40L-negative CD69-negative CD45RO-high memory CD4+ T cells were sorted as populations depleted of antigen-responding cells. This was the immunoSEQ version 4 assay in survey mode. Genomic DNA was diluted to 9 to 10 ng/uL, up to roughly 1 ug per sample. Assay: immunoSEQ multiplex PCR; the TCRdb copy retains only in-frame clones and omits some. The sample has 40,000 to 50,000 clones; around 72% are singletons. The sample originates from a study of persistence of HIV-infected CD4 T cells. The germline V and J ends were trimmed by 4 bases and 4 bases, with 9 bases remaining between them. The CDR3 is made up of 13 amino acids. Germline V gene sequence: CDR1 SGHDN, CDR2 FVKESK.

This chain uses TRBV14 with TRBJ2-3, with unresolved D. The receptor comes from an adult man with HIV who was CMV-seropositive. The starting material was CD4+ T cells sorted from PBMCs after roughly 18-hour stimulation, obtained from a patient who received antiretroviral therapy. CDR3 sequence: CASSLYGSDTQYF. CDR3 DNA sequence: TGTGCCAGCAGCCTCTATGGGTCAGATACGCAGTATTTT.